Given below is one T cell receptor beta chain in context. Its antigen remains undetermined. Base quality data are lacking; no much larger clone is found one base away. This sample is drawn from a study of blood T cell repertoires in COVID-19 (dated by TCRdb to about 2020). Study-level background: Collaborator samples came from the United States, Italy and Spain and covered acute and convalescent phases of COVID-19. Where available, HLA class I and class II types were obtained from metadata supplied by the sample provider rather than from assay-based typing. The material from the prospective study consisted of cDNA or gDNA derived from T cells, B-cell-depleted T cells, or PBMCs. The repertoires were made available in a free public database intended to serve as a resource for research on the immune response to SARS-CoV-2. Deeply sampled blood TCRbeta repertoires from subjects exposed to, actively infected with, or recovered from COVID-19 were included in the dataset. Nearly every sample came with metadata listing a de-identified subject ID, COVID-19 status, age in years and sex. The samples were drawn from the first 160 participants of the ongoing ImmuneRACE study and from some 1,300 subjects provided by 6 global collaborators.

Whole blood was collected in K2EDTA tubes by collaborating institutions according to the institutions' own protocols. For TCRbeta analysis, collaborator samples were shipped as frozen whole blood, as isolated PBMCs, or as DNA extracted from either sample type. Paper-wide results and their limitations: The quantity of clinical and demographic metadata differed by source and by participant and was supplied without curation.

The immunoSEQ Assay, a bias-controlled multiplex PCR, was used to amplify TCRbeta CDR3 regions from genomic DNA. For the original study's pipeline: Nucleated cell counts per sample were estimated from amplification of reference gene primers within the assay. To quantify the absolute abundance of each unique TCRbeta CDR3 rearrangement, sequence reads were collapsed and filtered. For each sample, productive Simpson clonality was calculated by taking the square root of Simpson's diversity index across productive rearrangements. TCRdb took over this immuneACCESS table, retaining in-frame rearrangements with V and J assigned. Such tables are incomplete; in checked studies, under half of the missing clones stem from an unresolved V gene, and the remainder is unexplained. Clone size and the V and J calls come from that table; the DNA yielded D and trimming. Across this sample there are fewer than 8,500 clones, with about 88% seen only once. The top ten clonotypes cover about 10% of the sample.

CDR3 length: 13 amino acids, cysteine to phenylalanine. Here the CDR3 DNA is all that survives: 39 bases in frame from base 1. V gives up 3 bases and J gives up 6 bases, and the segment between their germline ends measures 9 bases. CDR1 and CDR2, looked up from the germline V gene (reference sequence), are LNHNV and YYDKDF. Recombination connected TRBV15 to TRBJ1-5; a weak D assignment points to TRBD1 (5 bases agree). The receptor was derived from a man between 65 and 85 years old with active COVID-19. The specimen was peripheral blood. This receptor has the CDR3 CATSSGTGQPQHF. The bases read TGTGCCACCAGCAGCGGGACTGGTCAGCCCCAGCATTTT.